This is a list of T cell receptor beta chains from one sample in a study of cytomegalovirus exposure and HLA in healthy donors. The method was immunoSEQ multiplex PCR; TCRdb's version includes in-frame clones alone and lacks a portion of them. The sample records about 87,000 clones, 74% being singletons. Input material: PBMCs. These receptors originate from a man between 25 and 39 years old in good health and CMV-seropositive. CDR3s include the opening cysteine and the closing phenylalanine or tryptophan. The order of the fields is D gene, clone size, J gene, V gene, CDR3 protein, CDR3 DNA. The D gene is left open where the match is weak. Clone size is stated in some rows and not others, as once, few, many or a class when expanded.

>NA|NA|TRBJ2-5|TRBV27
CASSLSRRERETQYF
TGTGCCAGCAGTTTATCGCGGCGGGAAAGGGAGACCCAGTACTTC
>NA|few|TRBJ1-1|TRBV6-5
CASSYPPKEAFF
TGTGCCAGCAGTTACCCCCCAAAAGAAGCTTTCTTT
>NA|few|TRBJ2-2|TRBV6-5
CASSPGGELFF
TGTGCCAGCAGTCCCGGGGGGGAGCTGTTTTTT
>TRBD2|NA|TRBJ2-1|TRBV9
CASSVEGTSGGRYNEQFF
TGTGCCAGCAGCGTAGAAGGGACTAGCGGGGGGAGGTACAATGAGCAGTTCTTC
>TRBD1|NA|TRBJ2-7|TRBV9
CASSVVRDRGEQYF
TGTGCCAGCAGCGTAGTACGGGACAGGGGCGAGCAGTACTTC
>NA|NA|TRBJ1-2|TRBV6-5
CASSYTPWEGRYGYTF
TGTGCCAGCAGTTACACCCCTTGGGAGGGGAGGTATGGCTACACCTTC
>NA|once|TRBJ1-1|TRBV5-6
CASSLGPGNTEAFF
TGTGCCAGCAGCTTGGGACCGGGGAACACTGAAGCTTTCTTT
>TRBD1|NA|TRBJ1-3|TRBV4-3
CASSQDNRGAGNTIYF
TGCGCCAGCAGCCAAGATAACAGGGGTGCTGGAAACACCATATATTTT
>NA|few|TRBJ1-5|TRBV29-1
CSVGEMNQPQHF
TGCAGCGTTGGCGAGATGAATCAGCCCCAGCATTTT
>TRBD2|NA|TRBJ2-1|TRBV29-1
CSVEVRLAGGRGREQFF
TGCAGCGTTGAGGTGCGACTAGCGGGAGGGCGGGGGAGAGAGCAGTTCTTC
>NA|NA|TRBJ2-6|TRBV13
CASSLGRAGANVLTF
TGTGCCAGCAGCTTAGGCCGGGCTGGGGCCAACGTCCTGACTTTC
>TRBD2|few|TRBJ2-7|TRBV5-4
CASTLAGGSYEQYF
TGTGCCAGCACCCTAGCGGGAGGCTCCTACGAGCAGTACTTC